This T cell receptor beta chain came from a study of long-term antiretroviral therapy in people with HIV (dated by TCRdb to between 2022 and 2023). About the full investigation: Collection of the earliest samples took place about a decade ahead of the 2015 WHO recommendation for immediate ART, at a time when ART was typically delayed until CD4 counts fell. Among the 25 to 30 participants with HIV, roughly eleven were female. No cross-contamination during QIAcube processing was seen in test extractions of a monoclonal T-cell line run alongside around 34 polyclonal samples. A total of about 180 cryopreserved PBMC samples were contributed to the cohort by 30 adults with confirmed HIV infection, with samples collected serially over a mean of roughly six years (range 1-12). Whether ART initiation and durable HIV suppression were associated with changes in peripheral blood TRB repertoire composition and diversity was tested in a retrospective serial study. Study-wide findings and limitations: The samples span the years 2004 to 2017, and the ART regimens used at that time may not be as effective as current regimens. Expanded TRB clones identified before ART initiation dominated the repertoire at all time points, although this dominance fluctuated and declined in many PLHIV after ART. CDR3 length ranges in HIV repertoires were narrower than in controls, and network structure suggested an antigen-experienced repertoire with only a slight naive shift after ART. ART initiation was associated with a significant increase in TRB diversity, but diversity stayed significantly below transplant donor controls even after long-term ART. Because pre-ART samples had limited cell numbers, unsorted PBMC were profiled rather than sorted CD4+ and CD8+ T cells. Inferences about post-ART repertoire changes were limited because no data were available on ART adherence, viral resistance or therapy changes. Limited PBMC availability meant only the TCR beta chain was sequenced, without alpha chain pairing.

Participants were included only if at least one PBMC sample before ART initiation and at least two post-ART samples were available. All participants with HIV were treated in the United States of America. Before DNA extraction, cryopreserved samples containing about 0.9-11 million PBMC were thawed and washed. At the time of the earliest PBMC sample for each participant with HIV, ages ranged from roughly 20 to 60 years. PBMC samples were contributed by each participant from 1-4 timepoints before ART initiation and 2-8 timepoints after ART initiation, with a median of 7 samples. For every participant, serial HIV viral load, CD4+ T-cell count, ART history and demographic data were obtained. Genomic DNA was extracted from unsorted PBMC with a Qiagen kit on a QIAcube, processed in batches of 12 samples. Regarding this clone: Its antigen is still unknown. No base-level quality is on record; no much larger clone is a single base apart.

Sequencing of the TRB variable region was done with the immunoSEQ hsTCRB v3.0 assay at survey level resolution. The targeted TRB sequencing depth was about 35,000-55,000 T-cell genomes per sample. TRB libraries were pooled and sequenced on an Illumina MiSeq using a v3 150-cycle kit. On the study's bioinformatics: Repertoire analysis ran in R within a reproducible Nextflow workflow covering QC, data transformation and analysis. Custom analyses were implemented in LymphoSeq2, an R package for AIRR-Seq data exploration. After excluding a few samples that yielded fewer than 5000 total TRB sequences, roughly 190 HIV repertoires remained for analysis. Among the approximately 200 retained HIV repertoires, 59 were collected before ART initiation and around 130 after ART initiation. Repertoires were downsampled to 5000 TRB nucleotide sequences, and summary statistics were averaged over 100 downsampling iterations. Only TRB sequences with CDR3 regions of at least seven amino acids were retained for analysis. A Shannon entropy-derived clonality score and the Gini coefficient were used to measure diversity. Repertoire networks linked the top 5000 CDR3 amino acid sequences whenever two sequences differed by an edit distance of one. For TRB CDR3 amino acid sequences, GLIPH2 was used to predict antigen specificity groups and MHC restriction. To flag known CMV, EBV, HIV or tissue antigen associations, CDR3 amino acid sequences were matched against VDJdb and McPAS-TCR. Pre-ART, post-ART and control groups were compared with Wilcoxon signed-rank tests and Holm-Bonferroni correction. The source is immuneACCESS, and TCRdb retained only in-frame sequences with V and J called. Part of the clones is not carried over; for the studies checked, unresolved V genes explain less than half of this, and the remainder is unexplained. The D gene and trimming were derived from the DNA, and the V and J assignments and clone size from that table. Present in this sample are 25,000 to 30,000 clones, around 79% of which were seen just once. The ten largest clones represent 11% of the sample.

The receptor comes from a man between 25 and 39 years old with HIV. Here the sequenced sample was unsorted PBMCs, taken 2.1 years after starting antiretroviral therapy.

The CDR3 loop reads CASRGTSDRYEQYF. The bases are TGTGCCAGCAGAGGGACTAGCGACCGCTACGAGCAGTACTTC. Recombination joined TRBV2 with TRBJ2-7; the central 10 bases match TRBD2. The germline V gene sets CDR1 to SNHLY and CDR2 to FYNNEI. Compared with germline, V lacks 6 bases and J lacks 3 bases; bases without a gene match: 5. From the cysteine up to the phenylalanine, the CDR3 has a length of 14 residues. Of the read, only the CDR3 DNA is kept; its 42 bases are in frame from base 1.